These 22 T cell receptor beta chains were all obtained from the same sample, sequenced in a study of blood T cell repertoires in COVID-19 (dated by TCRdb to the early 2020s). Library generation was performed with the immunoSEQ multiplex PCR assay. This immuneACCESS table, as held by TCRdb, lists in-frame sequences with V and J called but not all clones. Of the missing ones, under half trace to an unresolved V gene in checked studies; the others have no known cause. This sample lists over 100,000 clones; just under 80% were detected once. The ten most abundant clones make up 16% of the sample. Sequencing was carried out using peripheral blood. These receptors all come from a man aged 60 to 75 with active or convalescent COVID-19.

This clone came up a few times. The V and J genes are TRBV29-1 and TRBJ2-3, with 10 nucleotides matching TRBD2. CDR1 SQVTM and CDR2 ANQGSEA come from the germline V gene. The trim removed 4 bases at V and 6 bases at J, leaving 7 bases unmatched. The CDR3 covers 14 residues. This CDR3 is CSVGPSGSGDTQYF. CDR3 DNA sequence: TGCAGCGTTGGGCCTAGCGGGAGTGGGGATACGCAGTATTTT.

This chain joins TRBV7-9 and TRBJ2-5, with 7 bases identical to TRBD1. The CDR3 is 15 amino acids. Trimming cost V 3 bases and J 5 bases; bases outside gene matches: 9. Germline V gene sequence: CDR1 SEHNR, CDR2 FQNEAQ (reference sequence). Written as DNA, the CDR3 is TGTGCCAGCAGCTTTAGAACCGGGACAGCCGAGACCCAGTACTTC. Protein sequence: CASSFRTGTAETQYF.

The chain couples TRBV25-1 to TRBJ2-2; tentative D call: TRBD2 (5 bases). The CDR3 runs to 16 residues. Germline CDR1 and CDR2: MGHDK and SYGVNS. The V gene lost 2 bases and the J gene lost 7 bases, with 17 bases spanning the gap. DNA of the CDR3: TGTGCCAGCAGTGAAGCACTAGTCTCAAGGCACGGGGAGCTGTTTTTT. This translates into CASSEALVSRHGELFF.

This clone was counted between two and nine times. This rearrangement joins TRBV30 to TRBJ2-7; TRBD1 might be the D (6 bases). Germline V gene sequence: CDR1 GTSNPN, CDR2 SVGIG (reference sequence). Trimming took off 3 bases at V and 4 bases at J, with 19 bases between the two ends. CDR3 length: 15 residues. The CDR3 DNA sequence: TGTGCCTGGAGAGAGCCGAGTTGGGGGCTGTACGAGCAGTACTTC. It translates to CAWREPSWGLYEQYF.

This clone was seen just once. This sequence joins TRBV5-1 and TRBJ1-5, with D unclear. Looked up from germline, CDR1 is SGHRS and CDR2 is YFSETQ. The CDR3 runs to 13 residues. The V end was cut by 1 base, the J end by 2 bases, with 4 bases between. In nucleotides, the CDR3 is TGCGCCAGCAGCTTGTTCGGCAATCAGCCCCAGCATTTT. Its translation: CASSLFGNQPQHF.

In nucleotides, the CDR3 is TGTGCCAGCAATTTGGGGCGGGGGGTCGGAAAACTGTTTTTT. It encodes CASNLGRGVGKLFF. The chain carries TRBV28 and TRBJ1-4; weak D call: TRBD1 (5 bases). CDR3 length: 14 amino acids. Germline lookup yields CDR1 MDHEN and CDR2 SYDVKM. V dropped 7 bases and J dropped 10 bases, with 19 bases sitting between them.

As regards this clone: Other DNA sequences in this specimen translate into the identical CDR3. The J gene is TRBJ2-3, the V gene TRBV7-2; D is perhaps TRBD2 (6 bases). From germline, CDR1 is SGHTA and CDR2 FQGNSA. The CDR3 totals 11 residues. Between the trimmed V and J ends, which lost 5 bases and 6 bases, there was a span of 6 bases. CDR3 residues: CASSRGDTQYF. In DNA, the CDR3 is TGTGCCAGCAGCCGGGGGGATACGCAGTATTTT.

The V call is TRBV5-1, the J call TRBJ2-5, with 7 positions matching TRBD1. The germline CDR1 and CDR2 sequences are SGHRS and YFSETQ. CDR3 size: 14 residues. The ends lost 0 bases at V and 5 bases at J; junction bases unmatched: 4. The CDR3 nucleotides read TGCGCCAGCAGCTTGGACAGGGGATGGGAGACCCAGTACTTC. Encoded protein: CASSLDRGWETQYF. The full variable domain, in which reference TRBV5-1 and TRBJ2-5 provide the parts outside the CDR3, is KAGVTQTPRYLIKTRGQQVTLSCSPISGHRSVSWYQQTPGQGLQFLFEYFSETQRNKGNFPGRFSGRQFSNSRSEMNVSTLELGDSALYLCASSLDRGWETQYFGPGTRLLVL.

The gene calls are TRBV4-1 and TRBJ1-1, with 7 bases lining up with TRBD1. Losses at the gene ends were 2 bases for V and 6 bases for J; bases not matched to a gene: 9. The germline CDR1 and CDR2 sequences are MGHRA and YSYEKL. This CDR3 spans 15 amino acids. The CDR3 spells CASSQNPSTGSEAFF. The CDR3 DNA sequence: TGCGCCAGCAGCCAAAACCCGTCGACAGGGTCTGAAGCTTTCTTT.

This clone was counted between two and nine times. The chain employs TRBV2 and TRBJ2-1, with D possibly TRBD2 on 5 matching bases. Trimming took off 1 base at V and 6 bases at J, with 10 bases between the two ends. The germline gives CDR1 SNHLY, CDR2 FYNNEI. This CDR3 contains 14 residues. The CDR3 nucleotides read TGTGCCAGCAGTGAAGTCGGAAGCGGCAATGAGCAGTTCTTC. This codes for CASSEVGSGNEQFF.

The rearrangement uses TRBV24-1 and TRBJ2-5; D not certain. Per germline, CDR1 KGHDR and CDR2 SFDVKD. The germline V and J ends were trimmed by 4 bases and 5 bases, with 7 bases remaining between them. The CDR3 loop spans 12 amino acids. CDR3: CATSDSFETQYF. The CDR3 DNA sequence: TGTGCCACCAGTGACTCCTTTGAGACCCAGTACTTC.

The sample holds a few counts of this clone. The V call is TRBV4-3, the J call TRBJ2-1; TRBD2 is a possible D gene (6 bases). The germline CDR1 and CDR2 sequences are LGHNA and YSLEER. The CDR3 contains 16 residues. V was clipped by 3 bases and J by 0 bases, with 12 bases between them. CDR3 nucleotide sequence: TGCGCCAGCAGCCAGGGGGGAATGGGCTCCTACAATGAGCAGTTCTTC. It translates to CASSQGGMGSYNEQFF.

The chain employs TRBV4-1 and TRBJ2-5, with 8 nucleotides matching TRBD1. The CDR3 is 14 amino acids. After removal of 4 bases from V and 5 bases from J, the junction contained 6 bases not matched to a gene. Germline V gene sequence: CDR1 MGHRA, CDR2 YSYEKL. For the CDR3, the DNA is TGCGCCAGCAGCCCGGACAGGGACGGGGAGACCCAGTACTTC. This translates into CASSPDRDGETQYF.

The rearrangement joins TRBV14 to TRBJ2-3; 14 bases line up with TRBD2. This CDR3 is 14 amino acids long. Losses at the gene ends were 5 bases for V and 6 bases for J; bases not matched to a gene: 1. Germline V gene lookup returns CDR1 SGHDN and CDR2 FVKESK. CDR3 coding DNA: TGTGCCAGCAGCGGGACTAGCGGGAGCGATACGCAGTATTTT. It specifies CASSGTSGSDTQYF.

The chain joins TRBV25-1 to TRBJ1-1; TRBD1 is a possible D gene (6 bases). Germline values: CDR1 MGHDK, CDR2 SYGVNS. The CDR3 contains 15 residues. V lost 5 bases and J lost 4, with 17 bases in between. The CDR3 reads CASSLSLGGATEAFF. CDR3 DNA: TGTGCCAGCAGTCTTAGTCTTGGGGGCGCCACTGAAGCTTTCTTT.

The CDR3 here is CASSMTSGRTYEQYF. The DNA of the CDR3 is TGCGCCAGCAGCATGACTAGCGGGAGGACCTACGAGCAGTACTTC. The chain couples TRBV5-1 to TRBJ2-7; 13 bases match TRBD2. CDR3 size: 15 residues. J lost 2 bases, V lost 4 bases, and 3 bases had no gene match. CDR1 and CDR2 from the germline V gene are SGHRS and YFSETQ.

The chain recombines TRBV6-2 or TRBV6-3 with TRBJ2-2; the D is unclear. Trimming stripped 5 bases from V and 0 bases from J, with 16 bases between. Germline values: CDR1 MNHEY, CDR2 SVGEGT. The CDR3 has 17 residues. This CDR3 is CASSPQHAPPNTGELFF. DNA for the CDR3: TGTGCCAGCAGTCCCCAACACGCCCCCCCGAACACCGGGGAGCTGTTTTTT.

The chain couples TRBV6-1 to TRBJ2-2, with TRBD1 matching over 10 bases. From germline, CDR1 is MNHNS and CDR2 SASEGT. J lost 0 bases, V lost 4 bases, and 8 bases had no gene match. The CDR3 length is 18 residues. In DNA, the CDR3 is TGTGCCAGCAGTGGACGACAGGGGGCGAGTGCGAACACCGGGGAGCTGTTTTTT. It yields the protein CASSGRQGASANTGELFF.

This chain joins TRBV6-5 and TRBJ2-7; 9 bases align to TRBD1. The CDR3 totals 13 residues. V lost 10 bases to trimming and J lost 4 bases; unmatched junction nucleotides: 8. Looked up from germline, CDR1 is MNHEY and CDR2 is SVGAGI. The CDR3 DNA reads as TGTGCCACCAAGGACAGGGGAGGTTACGAGCAGTACTTC. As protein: CATKDRGGYEQYF.

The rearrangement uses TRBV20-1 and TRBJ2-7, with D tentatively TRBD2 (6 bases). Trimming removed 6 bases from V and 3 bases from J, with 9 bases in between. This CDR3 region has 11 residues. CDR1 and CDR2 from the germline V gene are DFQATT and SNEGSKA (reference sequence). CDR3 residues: CSAGTFYEQYF. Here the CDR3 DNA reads TGCAGTGCCGGGACTTTCTACGAGCAGTACTTC.

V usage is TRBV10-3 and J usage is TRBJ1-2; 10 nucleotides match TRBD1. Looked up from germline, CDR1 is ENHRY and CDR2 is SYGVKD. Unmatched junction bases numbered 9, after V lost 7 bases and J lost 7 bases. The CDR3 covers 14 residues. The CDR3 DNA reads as TGTGCCATCACCCTGACAGGGGGCGAGGGTGGCTACACCTTC. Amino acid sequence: CAITLTGGEGGYTF.

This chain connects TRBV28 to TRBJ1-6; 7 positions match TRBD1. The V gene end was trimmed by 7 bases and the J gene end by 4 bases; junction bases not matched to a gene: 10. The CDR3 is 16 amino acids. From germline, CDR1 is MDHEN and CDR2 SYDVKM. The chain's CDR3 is CASTATEDRYNSPLHF. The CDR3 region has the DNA TGTGCCAGCACCGCGACCGAGGACAGGTATAATTCACCCCTCCACTTT.